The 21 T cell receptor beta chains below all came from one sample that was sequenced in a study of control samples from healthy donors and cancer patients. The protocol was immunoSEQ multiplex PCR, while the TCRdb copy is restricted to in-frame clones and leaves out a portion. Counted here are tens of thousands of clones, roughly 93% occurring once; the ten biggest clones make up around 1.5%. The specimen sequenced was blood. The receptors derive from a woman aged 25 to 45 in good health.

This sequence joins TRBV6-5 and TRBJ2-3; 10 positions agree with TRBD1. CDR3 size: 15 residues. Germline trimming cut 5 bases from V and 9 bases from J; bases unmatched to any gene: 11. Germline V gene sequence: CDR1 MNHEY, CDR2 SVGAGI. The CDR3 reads CASSTDRGPSFTQYF. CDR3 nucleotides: TGTGCCAGCAGTACCGACAGGGGGCCCTCATTCACGCAGTATTTT.

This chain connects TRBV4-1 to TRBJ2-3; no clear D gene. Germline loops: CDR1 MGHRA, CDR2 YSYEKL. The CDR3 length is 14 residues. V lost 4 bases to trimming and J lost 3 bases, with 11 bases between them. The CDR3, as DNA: TGCGCCAGCAGCCGAGAATCTGCGACAGATACGCAGTATTTT. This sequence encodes CASSRESATDTQYF.

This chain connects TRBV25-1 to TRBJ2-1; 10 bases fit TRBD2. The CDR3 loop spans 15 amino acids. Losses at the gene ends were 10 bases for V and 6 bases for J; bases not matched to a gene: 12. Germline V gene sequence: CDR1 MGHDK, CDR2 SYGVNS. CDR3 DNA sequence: TGTGCCACGTCCTGGCTAGCGGGAGAGAGCAATGAGCAGTTCTTC. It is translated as CATSWLAGESNEQFF.

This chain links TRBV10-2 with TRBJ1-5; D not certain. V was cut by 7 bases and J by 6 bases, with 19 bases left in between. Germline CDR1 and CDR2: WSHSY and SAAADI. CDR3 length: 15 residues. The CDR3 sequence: CASTISGEPSQPQHF. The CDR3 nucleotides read TGCGCCAGCACGATCTCGGGAGAACCATCTCAGCCCCAGCATTTT.

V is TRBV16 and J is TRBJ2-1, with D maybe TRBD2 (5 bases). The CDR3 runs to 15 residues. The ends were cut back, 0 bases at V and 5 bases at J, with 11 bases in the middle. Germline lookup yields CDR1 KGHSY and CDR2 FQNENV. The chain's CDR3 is CASSQSISGNNEQFF. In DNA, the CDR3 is TGTGCCAGCAGCCAATCGATTTCCGGGAACAATGAGCAGTTCTTC.

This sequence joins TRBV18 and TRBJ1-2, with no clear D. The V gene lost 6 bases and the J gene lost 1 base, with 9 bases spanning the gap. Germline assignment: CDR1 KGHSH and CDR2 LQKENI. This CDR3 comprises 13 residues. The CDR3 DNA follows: TGTGCCAGCTCGCTACTGGATAACTATGGCTACACCTTC. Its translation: CASSLLDNYGYTF.

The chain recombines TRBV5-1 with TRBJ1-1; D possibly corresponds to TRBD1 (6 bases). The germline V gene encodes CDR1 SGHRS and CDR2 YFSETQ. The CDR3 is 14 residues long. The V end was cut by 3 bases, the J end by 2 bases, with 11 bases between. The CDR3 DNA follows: TGCGCCAGCAGCTGGGGGGACACCAACACTGAAGCTTTCTTT. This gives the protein CASSWGDTNTEAFF.

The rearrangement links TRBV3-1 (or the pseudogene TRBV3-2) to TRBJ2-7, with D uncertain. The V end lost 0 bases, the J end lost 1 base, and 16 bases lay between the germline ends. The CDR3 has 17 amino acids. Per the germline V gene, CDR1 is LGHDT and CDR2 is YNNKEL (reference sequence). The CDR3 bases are TGTGCCAGCAGCCAAGATTATTTTGGCAGCCCATCCTACGAGCAGTACTTC. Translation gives CASSQDYFGSPSYEQYF.

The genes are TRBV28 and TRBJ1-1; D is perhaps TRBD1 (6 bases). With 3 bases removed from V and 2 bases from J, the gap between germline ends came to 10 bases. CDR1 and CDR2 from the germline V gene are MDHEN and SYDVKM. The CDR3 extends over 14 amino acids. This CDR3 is CASSFPGQNTEAFF. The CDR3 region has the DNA TGTGCCAGCAGTTTCCCGGGACAAAACACTGAAGCTTTCTTT.

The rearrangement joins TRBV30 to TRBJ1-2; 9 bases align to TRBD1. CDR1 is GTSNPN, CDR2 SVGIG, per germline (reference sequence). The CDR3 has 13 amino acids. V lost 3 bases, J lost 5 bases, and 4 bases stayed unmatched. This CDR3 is CAWSNRGLYGYTF. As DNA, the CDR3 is TGTGCCTGGAGCAACAGGGGGCTATATGGCTACACCTTC.

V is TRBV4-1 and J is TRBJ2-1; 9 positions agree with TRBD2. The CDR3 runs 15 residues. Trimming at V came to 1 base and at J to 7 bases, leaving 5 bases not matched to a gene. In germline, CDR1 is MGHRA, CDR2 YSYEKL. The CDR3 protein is CASSQVGAGGNEQFF. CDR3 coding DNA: TGCGCCAGCAGCCAAGTCGGGGCGGGAGGGAATGAGCAGTTCTTC.

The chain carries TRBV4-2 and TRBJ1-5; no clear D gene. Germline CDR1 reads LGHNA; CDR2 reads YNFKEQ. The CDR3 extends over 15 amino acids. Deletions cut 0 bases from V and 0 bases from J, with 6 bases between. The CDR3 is CASSQEQFSNQPQHF. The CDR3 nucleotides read TGTGCCAGCAGCCAAGAACAATTTAGCAATCAGCCCCAGCATTTT.

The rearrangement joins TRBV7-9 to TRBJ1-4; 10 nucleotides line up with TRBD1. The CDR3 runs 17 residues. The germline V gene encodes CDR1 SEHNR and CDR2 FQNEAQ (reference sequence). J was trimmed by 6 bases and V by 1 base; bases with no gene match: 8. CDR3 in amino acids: CASSLGQETGGYEKLFF. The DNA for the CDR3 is TGTGCCAGCAGCTTAGGCCAGGAGACAGGGGGCTATGAAAAACTGTTTTTT. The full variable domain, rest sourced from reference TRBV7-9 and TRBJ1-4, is DTGVSQNPRHKITKRGQNVTFRCDPISEHNRLYWYRQTLGQGPEFLTYFQNEAQLEKSRLLSDRFSAERPKGSFSTLEIQRTEQGDSAMYLCASSLGQETGGYEKLFFGSGTQLSVL.

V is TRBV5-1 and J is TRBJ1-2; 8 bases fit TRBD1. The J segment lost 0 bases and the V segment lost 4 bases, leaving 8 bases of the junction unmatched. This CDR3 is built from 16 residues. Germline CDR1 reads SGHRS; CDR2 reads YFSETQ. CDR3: CASSPWTGQPNYGYTF. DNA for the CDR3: TGCGCCAGCAGCCCCTGGACAGGGCAACCTAACTATGGCTACACCTTC.

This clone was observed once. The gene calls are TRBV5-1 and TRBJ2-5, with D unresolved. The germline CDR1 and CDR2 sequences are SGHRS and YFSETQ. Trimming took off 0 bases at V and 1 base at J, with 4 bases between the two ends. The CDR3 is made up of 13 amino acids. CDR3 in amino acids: CASSLGVQETQYF. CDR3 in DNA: TGCGCCAGCAGCTTGGGTGTCCAAGAGACCCAGTACTTC.

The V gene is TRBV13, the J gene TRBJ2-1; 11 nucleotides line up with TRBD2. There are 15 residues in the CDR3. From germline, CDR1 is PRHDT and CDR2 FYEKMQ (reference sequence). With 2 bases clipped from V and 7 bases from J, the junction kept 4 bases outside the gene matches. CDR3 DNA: TGTGCCAGCAGCTTAACTAGCGGGAGCGGGAATGAGCAGTTCTTC. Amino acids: CASSLTSGSGNEQFF.

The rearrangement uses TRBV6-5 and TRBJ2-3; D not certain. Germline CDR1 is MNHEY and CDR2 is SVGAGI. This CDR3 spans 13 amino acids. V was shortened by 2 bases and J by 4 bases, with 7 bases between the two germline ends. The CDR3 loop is CASSYPLADTQYF. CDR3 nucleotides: TGTGCCAGCAGTTACCCCTTAGCAGATACGCAGTATTTT.

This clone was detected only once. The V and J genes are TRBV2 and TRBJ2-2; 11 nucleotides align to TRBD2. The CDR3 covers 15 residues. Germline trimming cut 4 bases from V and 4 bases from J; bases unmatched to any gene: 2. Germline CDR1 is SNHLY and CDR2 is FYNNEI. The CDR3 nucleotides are TGTGCCAGCAGTGGACTAGCGGGAACCACCGGGGAGCTGTTTTTT. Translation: CASSGLAGTTGELFF. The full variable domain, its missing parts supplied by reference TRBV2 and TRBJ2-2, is EPEVTQTPSHQVTQMGQEVILRCVPISNHLYFYWYRQILGQKVEFLVSFYNNEISEKSEIFDDQFSVERPDGSNFTLKIRSTKLEDSAMYFCASSGLAGTTGELFFGEGSRLTVL.

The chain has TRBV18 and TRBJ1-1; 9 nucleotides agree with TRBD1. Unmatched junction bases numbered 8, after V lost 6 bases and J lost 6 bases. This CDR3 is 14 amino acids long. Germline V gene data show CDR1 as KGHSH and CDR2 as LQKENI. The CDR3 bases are TGTGCCAGCTCGGAGGGACAGGGTTGGGCTGAAGCTTTCTTT. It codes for CASSEGQGWAEAFF.

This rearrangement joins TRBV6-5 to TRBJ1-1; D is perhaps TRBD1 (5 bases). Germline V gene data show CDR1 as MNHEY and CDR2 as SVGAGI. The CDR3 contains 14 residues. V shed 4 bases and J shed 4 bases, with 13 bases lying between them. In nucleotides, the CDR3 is TGTGCCAGCAGTTTAAGGGCGGGGGGCACTGAAGCTTTCTTT. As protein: CASSLRAGGTEAFF.

CDR3 DNA: TGTGCCAGCAGCCAAATGACAGAGTTTAACTATGGCTACACCTTC. It translates to CASSQMTEFNYGYTF. The chain joins TRBV3-1 (or the pseudogene TRBV3-2) to TRBJ1-2; D perhaps matches TRBD1 (5 bases). Trimming left V 2 bases short and J 1 base short, with 11 bases between. The CDR3 is made up of 15 amino acids. Germline V gives CDR1 LGHDT, CDR2 YNNKEL (reference sequence).